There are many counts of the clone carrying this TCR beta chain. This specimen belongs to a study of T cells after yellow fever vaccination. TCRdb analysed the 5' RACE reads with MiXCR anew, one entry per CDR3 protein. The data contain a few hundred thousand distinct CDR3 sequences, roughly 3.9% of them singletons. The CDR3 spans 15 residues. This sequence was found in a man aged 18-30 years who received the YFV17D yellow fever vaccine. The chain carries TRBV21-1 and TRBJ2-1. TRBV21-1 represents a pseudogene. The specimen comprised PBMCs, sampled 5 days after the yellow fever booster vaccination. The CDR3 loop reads CASSKEGRTYNEQFF. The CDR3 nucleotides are TGTGCCAGCAGCAAAGAGGGGAGGACCTACAATGAGCAGTTCTTC.